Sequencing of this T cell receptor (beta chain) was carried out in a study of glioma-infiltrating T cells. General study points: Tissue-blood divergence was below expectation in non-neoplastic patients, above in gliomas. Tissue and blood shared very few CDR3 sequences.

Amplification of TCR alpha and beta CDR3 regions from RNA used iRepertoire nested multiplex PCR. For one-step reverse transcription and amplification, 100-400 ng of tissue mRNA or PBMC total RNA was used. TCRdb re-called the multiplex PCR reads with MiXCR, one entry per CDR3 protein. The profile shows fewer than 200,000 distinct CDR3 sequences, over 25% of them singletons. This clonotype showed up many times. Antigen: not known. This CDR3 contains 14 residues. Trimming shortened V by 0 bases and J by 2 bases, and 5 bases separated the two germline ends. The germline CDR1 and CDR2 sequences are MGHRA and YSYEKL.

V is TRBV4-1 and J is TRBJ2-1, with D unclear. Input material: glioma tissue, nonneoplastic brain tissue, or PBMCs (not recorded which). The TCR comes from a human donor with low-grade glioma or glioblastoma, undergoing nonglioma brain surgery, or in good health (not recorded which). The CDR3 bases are TGCGCCAGCAGCCAAGAATTTACCTACAATGAGCAGTTCTTC. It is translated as CASSQEFTYNEQFF.